The rows below give T cell receptor beta chains drawn from one sample of a study of T cell responses to AZD1222 COVID-19 vaccine. TCRdb keeps only in-frame clones here, not all; method: immunoSEQ multiplex PCR. Of tens of thousands of clones in the sample, over 65% were seen once. Sample: peripheral blood, taken on day 0 of AZD1222 vaccination. These TCRs come from an adult in good health. CDR3s include the opening cysteine and the closing phenylalanine or tryptophan. A D gene is named only where the DNA matches it firmly. Size tells how often a clone was seen (once, few, many) or the class of an expanded clone, and some rows leave it out.

V gene,clone size,J gene,D gene,CDR3 protein,CDR3 DNA
TRBV27,NA,TRBJ1-1,NA,CASSGLENTEAFF,TGTGCCAGCAGCGGACTTGAGAACACTGAAGCTTTCTTT
TRBV5-5,NA,TRBJ1-6,NA,CASSSFSPQTNSPLHF,TGTGCCAGCAGCTCCTTTTCGCCGCAGACTAATTCACCCCTCCACTTT
TRBV6-6,few,TRBJ1-6,NA,CASTYYSTTSPLHF,TGTGCCAGCACCTACTACTCCACGACTTCACCCCTCCACTTT
TRBV5-5,NA,TRBJ1-1,NA,CASSLGAEGTEAFF,TGTGCCAGCAGCTTGGGGGCCGAGGGCACTGAAGCTTTCTTT
TRBV7-8,once,TRBJ1-1,TRBD1,CASSLGQGNTEAFF,TGTGCCAGCAGCTTAGGACAGGGGAACACTGAAGCTTTCTTT
TRBV3-1/TRBV3-2,once,TRBJ2-1,NA,CASSLGGDWQFF,TGTGCCAGCAGCCTCGGGGGCGATTGGCAGTTCTTC
TRBV19,once,TRBJ2-1,TRBD2,CASKDMSGGYPMQFF,TGTGCCAGTAAAGACATGAGCGGGGGGTACCCCATGCAGTTCTTC
TRBV28,NA,TRBJ2-5,TRBD1,CASSTPGQGEDETQYF,TGTGCCAGCAGTACTCCAGGACAGGGGGAGGATGAGACCCAGTACTTC
TRBV7-2,once,TRBJ2-1,TRBD2,CASSYLLAGEQFF,TGTGCCAGCAGCTACCTACTAGCGGGGGAGCAGTTCTTC
TRBV28,NA,TRBJ1-2,NA,CASSADRGIGGYTF,TGTGCCAGCAGTGCCGACAGAGGAATAGGGGGCTACACCTTC
TRBV19,NA,TRBJ1-6,NA,CASSPFHSPLHF,TGTGCCAGTAGTCCTTTCCATTCACCCCTCCACTTT
TRBV7-2,NA,TRBJ1-2,TRBD1,CASSPEAGTGSNYGYTF,TGTGCCAGCAGTCCAGAGGCGGGGACAGGATCGAACTATGGCTACACCTTC
TRBV27,NA,TRBJ2-7,TRBD1,CASSIRQGPGPYEQYF,TGTGCCAGCAGTATCCGACAGGGACCAGGTCCCTACGAGCAGTACTTC